The next 32 T cell receptor beta chains were all read from a single sample in a study of T cell responses to AZD1222 COVID-19 vaccine. Assay used: immunoSEQ multiplex PCR; TCRdb lists only in-frame clones, some missing. The table lists 120,000 to 150,000 clones, approximately 90% of them singletons, with 3% to 3.5% in the top ten. The sample here was peripheral blood, taken 28 days after the second AZD1222 dose. The receptors were sampled from an adult who received the AZD1222 COVID-19 vaccine.

This clone was observed a few times. This chain connects TRBV7-2 to TRBJ2-7; maybe TRBD2 (6 bases). The germline V gene encodes CDR1 SGHTA and CDR2 FQGNSA. The CDR3 loop spans 14 amino acids. Trimming removed 5 bases from V and 7 bases from J, with 18 bases in between. The CDR3 DNA follows: TGTGCCAGCAGCCTCAATTCGGGAGCAAGGGAGCAGTACTTC. It translates to CASSLNSGAREQYF.

The V call is TRBV12-1, the J call TRBJ1-5; the table's D call, TRBD1, was not checked against the DNA. TRBV12-1 constitutes a pseudogene. The CDR3 is made up of 15 amino acids. This chain's CDR3 is CASSPGTGSNQPQHF. In DNA form, the CDR3 reads TGTGCCAGCAGCCCCGGGACAGGGAGCAATCAGCCCCAGCATTTT.

The genes are TRBV19 and TRBJ1-5; D might be TRBD1 (5 bases). The germline gives CDR1 LNHDA, CDR2 SQIVND (reference sequence). V lost 5 bases and J lost 5, with 16 bases in between. The CDR3 covers 15 residues. The CDR3 region is CASSSGEKIYQPQHF. Written as DNA, the CDR3 is TGTGCCAGTAGTTCGGGGGAAAAGATCTATCAGCCCCAGCATTTT.

The chain has TRBV9 and TRBJ1-5; tentatively, D is TRBD1 (5 bases). This CDR3 comprises 15 residues. From germline, CDR1 is SGDLS and CDR2 YYNGEE. The ends were cut back, 3 bases at V and 5 bases at J, with 15 bases in the middle. The CDR3 DNA is TGTGCCAGCAGCGCCGGGGTAGGGGAATATCAGCCCCAGCATTTT. Translated: CASSAGVGEYQPQHF. The whole variable domain, remainder taken from reference TRBV9 and TRBJ1-5, is DSGVTQTPKHLITATGQRVTLRCSPRSGDLSVYWYQQSLDQGLQFLIQYYNGEERAKGNILERFSAQQFPDLHSELNLSSLELGDSALYFCASSAGVGEYQPQHFGDGTRLSIL.

The rearrangement joins TRBV2 to TRBJ1-2; D is unclear. Germline V lookup: CDR1 SNHLY, CDR2 FYNNEI. Trimming removed 7 bases from V and 1 base from J, with 10 bases in between. There are 13 residues in the CDR3. CDR3 sequence reads: CASILASNYGYTF. CDR3 coding DNA: TGTGCCAGCATCCTCGCCAGTAACTATGGCTACACCTTC.

This clone has a single count. This chain uses TRBV28 with TRBJ2-2; weak D call: TRBD1 (5 bases). CDR3 length: 14 residues. Deletions cut 2 bases from V and 4 bases from J, with 8 bases between. CDR1 MDHEN and CDR2 SYDVKM come from the germline V gene. CDR3 region: CASSLDSPTGELFF. In nucleotides, the CDR3 is TGTGCCAGCAGTTTAGACAGCCCCACCGGGGAGCTGTTTTTT.

The V gene is TRBV6-5, the J gene TRBJ1-5; the match to TRBD1 covers 7 bases. Germline CDR1 reads MNHEY; CDR2 reads SVGAGI. Germline trimming cut 9 bases from V and 2 bases from J; bases unmatched to any gene: 10. The CDR3 spans 15 residues. Here the CDR3 DNA reads TGTGCCAGTCAAAGTAGGGGGCATGGCAATCAGCCCCAGCATTTT. This gives the protein CASQSRGHGNQPQHF.

The rearrangement links TRBV7-2 to TRBJ2-3; D might be TRBD1 (7 bases). The germline gives CDR1 SGHTA, CDR2 FQGNSA. V shed 1 base and J shed 5 bases, with 10 bases lying between them. CDR3 length equals 14 residues. CDR3 sequence reads: CASSLGQGGDTQYF. The CDR3 DNA is TGTGCCAGCAGCTTAGGTCAGGGGGGAGATACGCAGTATTTT.

The chain uses TRBV5-1 and TRBJ2-2; 8 bases align to TRBD1. This CDR3 comprises 17 residues. Per germline, CDR1 SGHRS and CDR2 YFSETQ. J was trimmed by 6 bases and V by 4 bases; bases with no gene match: 14. The CDR3 sequence is CASSTTKTGGQAGELFF. The CDR3 DNA is TGCGCCAGCAGCACCACTAAAACAGGGGGACAGGCCGGGGAGCTGTTTTTT.

The chain recombines TRBV27 with TRBJ1-2; 7 bases are shared with TRBD1. V was pared by 5 bases and J by 2 bases, with 5 bases of the junction left unmatched. CDR3 length: 14 amino acids. The germline CDR1 and CDR2 sequences are MNHEY and SMNVEV (reference sequence). This CDR3 reads CASSAGTANYGYTF. The CDR3 nucleotides are TGTGCCAGCAGTGCTGGGACAGCCAACTATGGCTACACCTTC.

The rearrangement uses TRBV24-1 and TRBJ2-1, with D unclear. The V gene's germline CDR1 is KGHDR and CDR2 SFDVKD. CDR3 length: 14 residues. Trimming cost V 0 bases and J 7 bases, with 9 bases left between them. The CDR3 DNA reads TGTGCCACCAGTGATTTGGGCATTTCGAATGAGCAGTTCTTC. Its translation is CATSDLGISNEQFF.

This chain joins TRBV14 and TRBJ2-1; D could derive from TRBD1 or TRBD2 (5 bases each). The CDR3 extends over 14 amino acids. From germline, CDR1 is SGHDN and CDR2 FVKESK. Trimming left V 7 bases short and J 5 bases short, with 15 bases between. CDR3 DNA: TGTGCCAGCAAACCAGAGCCGGGACACAATGAGCAGTTCTTC. Protein sequence: CASKPEPGHNEQFF.

This clone was recorded once. This chain uses TRBV5-1 with TRBJ2-1; D perhaps matches TRBD1 (6 bases). V was cut by 0 bases and J by 2 bases, with 9 bases left in between. CDR1 is SGHRS and CDR2 is YFSETQ in the germline V gene. The CDR3 consists of 15 residues. The DNA for the CDR3 is TGCGCCAGCAGCTTGGCAGGGGTAACCTACAATGAGCAGTTCTTC. This encodes CASSLAGVTYNEQFF.

This clone was seen only a few times. V gene TRBV7-2 combines with J gene TRBJ2-5; 8 bases are shared with TRBD2. CDR1 is SGHTA and CDR2 is FQGNSA in the germline V gene. This CDR3 spans 14 amino acids. The V gene end was trimmed by 6 bases and the J gene end by 5 bases; junction bases not matched to a gene: 8. The CDR3 here is CASRSTSGAETQYF. The CDR3 DNA follows: TGTGCCAGCAGATCAACTAGCGGAGCCGAGACCCAGTACTTC.

The chain recombines TRBV5-1 with TRBJ1-2, with 9 positions matching TRBD1. This CDR3 spans 15 amino acids. The junction had 10 bases not matched to a gene; V was cut back by 4 bases and J by 6 bases. Germline assignment: CDR1 SGHRS and CDR2 YFSETQ. The CDR3 region is CASSLDSWDRDGYTF. CDR3 DNA: TGCGCCAGCAGCCTGGATAGCTGGGACAGGGATGGCTACACCTTC. Variable domain in full (rest from reference TRBV5-1 and TRBJ1-2): KAGVTQTPRYLIKTRGQQVTLSCSPISGHRSVSWYQQTPGQGLQFLFEYFSETQRNKGNFPGRFSGRQFSNSRSEMNVSTLELGDSALYLCASSLDSWDRDGYTFGSGTRLTVV.

The chain has TRBV4-1 and TRBJ2-3; possibly TRBD2 for D (6 bases). V was cut by 4 bases and J by 5 bases, with 19 bases left in between. This CDR3 comprises 16 residues. In germline, CDR1 is MGHRA, CDR2 YSYEKL. CDR3 DNA sequence: TGCGCCAGCAGCCGACAACCGGGACTTAGGGGAGATACGCAGTATTTT. Translated, it gives CASSRQPGLRGDTQYF.

The V gene is TRBV19, the J gene TRBJ2-5, with 7 bases aligning to TRBD1. The CDR3 contains 15 residues. Losses at the gene ends were 0 bases for V and 3 bases for J; bases not matched to a gene: 4. The germline gives CDR1 LNHDA, CDR2 SQIVND (reference sequence). The CDR3 region is CASSIDQTGEETQYF. CDR3 bases: TGTGCCAGTAGTATAGATCAAACAGGGGAAGAGACCCAGTACTTC. The whole variable domain, remainder taken from reference TRBV19 and TRBJ2-5, is DGGITQSPKYLFRKEGQNVTLSCEQNLNHDAMYWYRQDPGQGLRLIYYSQIVNDFQKGDIAEGYSVSREKKESFPLTVTSAQKNPTAFYLCASSIDQTGEETQYFGPGTRLLVL.

The table lists this clone with a few counts. The CDR3 reads CASSPGRGEQYF. The CDR3 bases are TGTGCCAGCAGCCCCGGGAGGGGGGAGCAGTACTTC. V gene TRBV11-2 combines with J gene TRBJ2-7; 8 bases align to TRBD2. The germline CDR1 and CDR2 sequences are SGHAT and FQNNGV. V gave up 5 bases and J gave up 7 bases; unmatched junction bases: 4. This CDR3 has 12 amino acids.

The CDR3 region is CASSQSLGQPQYF. The CDR3 DNA reads TGTGCCAGCAGCCAATCCCTAGGACAGCCCCAGTACTTC. The rearrangement links TRBV3-1 (or the pseudogene TRBV3-2) to TRBJ2-5; D may be TRBD1 (6 bases). CDR1 and CDR2 (germline): LGHDT, YNNKEL (reference sequence). Trimming removed 2 bases at V and 9 bases at J, with 13 bases between. This CDR3 is built from 13 residues.

Here the CDR3 reads CASRRTSSGQPQHF. DNA for the CDR3: TGTGCCAGCAGACGGACCTCATCGGGTCAGCCCCAGCATTTT. The V and J genes are TRBV6-5 and TRBJ1-5; no firm D call. Trimming removed 6 bases at V and 6 bases at J, with 15 bases between. Germline CDR1 is MNHEY and CDR2 is SVGAGI. This CDR3 contains 14 residues.

The chain combines TRBV5-4 with TRBJ1-3; 8 bases are a match to TRBD1. Per the germline V gene, CDR1 is SGHNT and CDR2 is YYREEE (reference sequence). Trimming took 5 bases from V and 1 from J; bases not matched to a gene: 14. The CDR3 sequence is 18 residues long. CDR3 amino acids: CASSSGRDRRSSGNTIYF. CDR3 nucleotides: TGTGCCAGCAGTTCTGGCCGGGACAGGCGAAGTTCTGGAAACACCATATATTTT.

CDR3 bases: TGTGCCATCTATGGACAGACTCTCGGGGAGCTGTTTTTT. Its translation is CAIYGQTLGELFF. The rearrangement uses TRBV10-3 and TRBJ2-2; TRBD1 might be the D (6 bases). Germline assignment: CDR1 ENHRY and CDR2 SYGVKD. This CDR3 region has 13 residues. V was shortened by 8 bases and J by 7 bases, with 14 bases between the two germline ends.

This chain joins TRBV7-2 and TRBJ1-6, with 8 nucleotides matching TRBD1. The CDR3 is 14 residues long. Germline assignment: CDR1 SGHTA and CDR2 FQGNSA. V lost 5 bases, J lost 7 bases, and 4 bases stayed unmatched. The CDR3 nucleotides read TGTGCCAGCAGCCTTGACAGGGGAAATTCACCCCTCCACTTT. Its translation is CASSLDRGNSPLHF.

The chain recombines TRBV3-1 (or the pseudogene TRBV3-2) with TRBJ1-5, with 12 bases aligning to TRBD1. The ends lost 6 bases at V and 7 bases at J; junction bases unmatched: 7. The CDR3 is 15 residues long. Germline V gene data show CDR1 as LGHDT and CDR2 as YNNKEL (reference sequence). CDR3 in DNA: TGTGCCAGCAGTCCCGGGACAGGGGGCGGGCAGCCCCAGCATTTT. It encodes CASSPGTGGGQPQHF.

The rearrangement joins TRBV2 to TRBJ2-7, with D tentatively TRBD2 (5 bases). Germline V gene sequence: CDR1 SNHLY, CDR2 FYNNEI. With 6 bases removed from V and 7 bases from J, the gap between germline ends came to 16 bases. This CDR3 comprises 13 residues. The CDR3 is CASSSISPGEQYF. CDR3 in DNA: TGTGCCAGCAGCTCTATCAGCCCGGGGGAGCAGTACTTC.

The chain recombines TRBV15 with TRBJ2-1, with no clear D. The V gene's germline CDR1 is LNHNV and CDR2 YYDKDF (reference sequence). This CDR3 has 12 amino acids. V was shortened by 5 bases and J by 6 bases, with 8 bases between the two germline ends. CDR3 nucleotides: TGTGCCACCAGCGTCGGGTTCAATGAGCAGTTCTTC. Its translation: CATSVGFNEQFF. Based on the CDR3 plus reference TRBV15 and TRBJ2-1, the full variable domain is DAMVIQNPRYQVTQFGKPVTLSCSQTLNHNVMYWYQQKSSQAPKLLFHYYDKDFNNEADTPDNFQSRRPNTSFCFLDIRSPGLGDTAMYLCATSVGFNEQFFGPGTRLTVL.

This rearrangement joins TRBV27 to TRBJ1-1; 10 bases fit TRBD1. The CDR3 consists of 14 residues. V lost 5 bases to trimming and J lost 5 bases; unmatched junction nucleotides: 5. CDR1 is MNHEY, CDR2 SMNVEV, per germline (reference sequence). CDR3 sequence reads: CASSRDRGGTEAFF. CDR3 in DNA: TGTGCCAGCAGTAGGGACAGGGGAGGAACTGAAGCTTTCTTT.

The chain links TRBV10-2 to TRBJ2-7; TRBD1 is a possible D gene (6 bases). The ends were cut back, 3 bases at V and 3 bases at J, with 12 bases in the middle. Germline-derived CDR1 and CDR2 are WSHSY and SAAADI. The CDR3 spans 14 residues. The CDR3 loop reads CASSDSGQNYEQYF. CDR3 sequence (DNA): TGCGCCAGCAGTGATTCGGGACAAAACTACGAGCAGTACTTC.

The V gene is TRBV19, the J gene TRBJ1-6; 8 bases line up with TRBD1. The CDR3 sequence is 16 residues long. CDR1 and CDR2 (germline): LNHDA, SQIVND (reference sequence). Losses at the gene ends were 9 bases for V and 5 bases for J; bases not matched to a gene: 12. The CDR3 DNA is TGTGCCAGCCGGGAACGGCGGGACAGGAATAATTCACCCCTCCACTTT. This encodes CASRERRDRNNSPLHF.

V usage is TRBV5-1 and J usage is TRBJ1-1, with unresolved D. CDR3 size: 15 residues. CDR1 is SGHRS, CDR2 YFSETQ, per germline. V lost 1 base and J 0 bases, leaving 10 bases between the germline ends. The CDR3 DNA reads as TGCGCCAGCAGCTTGAGGGCTCAGATGAACACTGAAGCTTTCTTT. It is translated as CASSLRAQMNTEAFF.

The chain combines TRBV9 with TRBJ2-2; 11 bases are shared with TRBD1. V lost 3 bases, J lost 5 bases, and 9 bases stayed unmatched. This CDR3 is built from 17 residues. CDR1 and CDR2 (germline): SGDLS, YYNGEE. The CDR3 region has the DNA TGTGCCAGCAGCGCGAAAGGACAGGGGGCTCGTACCGGGGAGCTGTTTTTT. Translated: CASSAKGQGARTGELFF. Full variable domain (remainder filled in from reference TRBV9 and TRBJ2-2): DSGVTQTPKHLITATGQRVTLRCSPRSGDLSVYWYQQSLDQGLQFLIQYYNGEERAKGNILERFSAQQFPDLHSELNLSSLELGDSALYFCASSAKGQGARTGELFFGEGSRLTVL.

The chain recombines TRBV18 with TRBJ1-5; weak D call: TRBD1 (6 bases). The germline V gene encodes CDR1 KGHSH and CDR2 LQKENI. The CDR3 consists of 15 residues. V lost 3 bases, J lost 7 bases, and 16 bases lay in between. CDR3 DNA sequence: TGTGCCAGCTCACCTTCGGACAGTGCTAAACAGCCCCAGCATTTT. Amino acids: CASSPSDSAKQPQHF. The full variable domain, its missing parts supplied by reference TRBV18 and TRBJ1-5, is NAGVMQNPRHLVRRRGQEARLRCSPMKGHSHVYWYRQLPEEGLKFMVYLQKENIIDESGMPKERFSAEFPKEGPSILRIQQVVRGDSAAYFCASSPSDSAKQPQHFGDGTRLSIL.